Listed below are T cell receptor beta chains from one sample, sequenced in a study of PD-1 blockade in mismatch repair-deficient tumors. The repertoire was sequenced with immunoSEQ multiplex PCR; TCRdb's copy has only in-frame clones and lacks some. The sample yields 70,000 to 90,000 clones, approximately 78% seen once. This specimen was peripheral blood, taken 44 weeks after starting pembrolizumab. All receptors come from an adult with mismatch repair-deficient cancer. CDR3s include the opening cysteine and the closing phenylalanine or tryptophan. The order of the fields is V gene, D gene, clone size, J gene, CDR3 DNA, CDR3 protein. D genes are given only for firm matches. Size values are once, few and many counts, or a class for expanded clones, and some rows have none.

TRBV7-9	-	-	TRBJ2-2	TGTGCCAGCAGCTTAAATGGGGGAAGAAGCACCGGGGAGCTGTTTTTT	CASSLNGGRSTGELFF
TRBV19	-	-	TRBJ1-1	TGTGCCAGTAGTATCGGCCCGGGGGGGACTGAAGCTTTCTTT	CASSIGPGGTEAFF
TRBV30	-	-	TRBJ2-7	TGTGCCTTTGACGGGGGTACCTACGAGCAGTACTTC	CAFDGGTYEQYF
TRBV5-8	-	-	TRBJ2-1	TGTGCCAGCAGCTTGGTGTTGCGGGTAACAGATTCCTACAATGAGCAGTTCTTC	CASSLVLRVTDSYNEQFF
TRBV5-8	-	-	TRBJ2-3	TGTGCCAGCAGCTTGTCGGCAGGCACAGATACGCAGTATTTT	CASSLSAGTDTQYF
TRBV6-5	-	-	TRBJ1-1	TGTGCCAGCAGTTACTCGAGATCAGGATTTGAAGCTTTCTTT	CASSYSRSGFEAFF
TRBV11-3	-	-	TRBJ1-2	TGTGCCAGCAGGGGGGAGAGGACTAACTATGGCTACACCTTC	CASRGERTNYGYTF
TRBV29-1	TRBD1	-	TRBJ1-4	TGCAGCGCCAAGAAAGCCCGGACAGGGACAACTAATGAAAAACTGTTTTTT	CSAKKARTGTTNEKLFF
TRBV5-1	-	-	TRBJ1-1	TGCGCCAGCAGCTTGGCCGGTAGGGGGAACACTGAAGCTTTCTTT	CASSLAGRGNTEAFF
TRBV29-1	TRBD2	-	TRBJ2-2	TGCAGCGTTGTCGGTTTTCGTAGCGGGAGGGCGAACACCGGGGAGCTGTTTTTT	CSVVGFRSGRANTGELFF
TRBV11-3	TRBD1	-	TRBJ1-5	TGTGCCAGCAGCCTGACAGGGCAGCCCCAGCATTTT	CASSLTGQPQHF
TRBV11-3	-	-	TRBJ2-3	TGTGCCAGCAGCTTATCCGCGGGGGCCCCTGGAACGCAGTATTTT	CASSLSAGAPGTQYF
TRBV4-3	TRBD1	-	TRBJ2-1	TGCGCCAGCAGTCCTGGACAGGGTTCGGATGAGCAGTTCTTC	CASSPGQGSDEQFF
TRBV2	TRBD2	-	TRBJ2-2	TGTGCCAGCAAACTAGCGGGAGGGCCGGGGGAGCTGTTTTTT	CASKLAGGPGELFF
TRBV29-1	TRBD1	-	TRBJ2-2	TGCAGCTCCATGGGACAGGGACGCACCGGGGAGCTGTTTTTT	CSSMGQGRTGELFF
TRBV6-5	-	few	TRBJ1-2	TGTGCCAGCACCAAAGACATATTCTATGGCTACACCTTC	CASTKDIFYGYTF
TRBV14	TRBD1	-	TRBJ2-1	TGTGCCAGCAGGTTGTCGACAGGGGGCCGGGGTGAGCAGTTCTTC	CASRLSTGGRGEQFF
TRBV7-9	TRBD1	-	TRBJ2-1	TGTGCCAGCAGCTCGGGACAGGGGGCTATCCAAGGTGATGAGCAGTTCTTC	CASSSGQGAIQGDEQFF
TRBV30	TRBD2	-	TRBJ2-3	TGTGCCTGGAGCCTAGAGGGACTAGCTTCAGATACGCAGTATTTT	CAWSLEGLASDTQYF
TRBV7-8	-	-	TRBJ2-1	TGTGCCAGCAGCCCAAGCGGTATCTCCTACAATGAGCAGTTCTTC	CASSPSGISYNEQFF
TRBV28	-	-	TRBJ2-7	TGTGCCAGCAGTCCCCGGAGGGTCACCAAAGGGAGCGAGCAGTACTTC	CASSPRRVTKGSEQYF
TRBV5-5	-	once	TRBJ1-1	TGTGCCAGCAGTTGGGGACTGAACACTGAAGCTTTCTTT	CASSWGLNTEAFF
TRBV6-1	-	-	TRBJ2-2	TGTGCCAGCAGTAGGCCAGGGGATACCGGGGAGCTGTTTTTT	CASSRPGDTGELFF
TRBV6-5	-	-	TRBJ1-5	TGTGCCAGCAGTTACACCAGTGATCAGCCCCAGCATTTT	CASSYTSDQPQHF
TRBV7-2	TRBD1	few	TRBJ2-3	TGTGCCAGCAGCTCAGACAGGGAGTACACAGATACGCAGTATTTT	CASSSDREYTDTQYF
TRBV30	-	-	TRBJ1-5	TGTGCCTGTCGATGGGGCAATCAGCCCCAGCATTTT	CACRWGNQPQHF
TRBV6-9	-	-	TRBJ2-7	TGTGCCAGCAGTTTGCGGGATTCGCACGAGCAGTACTTC	CASSLRDSHEQYF
TRBV5-6	-	-	TRBJ1-3	TGTGCCAGCAGCTTAGTAGGTCCCTCTGGAAACACCATATATTTT	CASSLVGPSGNTIYF
TRBV5-1	-	-	TRBJ2-3	TGCGCCAGCAGCTTGGTCAGCGAAGGGCAGTATTTT	CASSLVSEGQYF
TRBV7-3	-	once	TRBJ2-4	TGTGCCAGCAGCCAACAGAGGGGACTTGCTGACATTCAGTACTTC	CASSQQRGLADIQYF
TRBV21-1	-	-	TRBJ2-7	TGTGCCAGCACCCGGGTAGGCAGGAGAACCTCCCTGGTCCACGAGCAGTACTTC	CASTRVGRRTSLVHEQYF
TRBV7-9	TRBD1	few	TRBJ1-2	TGTGCCAGCAGCGCAAAACGGGACAGGGGTGACTATGGCTACACCTTC	CASSAKRDRGDYGYTF
TRBV9	-	-	TRBJ2-3	TGTGCCAGCAGCGTAGCTACTACAGATACGCAGTATTTT	CASSVATTDTQYF
TRBV9	-	-	TRBJ2-3	TGTGCCAGCAGCGTAGCCAGGGCGGCAGATACGCAGTATTTT	CASSVARAADTQYF
TRBV20-1	-	-	TRBJ2-5	TGCAGTGCCAGCCTAGGGGAGACCCAGTACTTC	CSASLGETQYF
TRBV27	TRBD1	-	TRBJ2-7	TGTGCCAGCAGTCCGGGACAGGTATACTCCTACGAGCAGTACTTC	CASSPGQVYSYEQYF
TRBV28	-	-	TRBJ2-3	TGTGCCAGCATGAACGACAGACCTACTAGCACAGATACGCAGTATTTT	CASMNDRPTSTDTQYF
TRBV5-1	-	-	TRBJ2-5	TGCGCCAGCAGCCCTCAGGGGGGAGAGACCCAGTACTTC	CASSPQGGETQYF
TRBV5-6	TRBD2	-	TRBJ2-5	TGTGCCAGCAGCCCCCGGGGTAGCGGGGGCCCCCAAGAGACCCAGTACTTC	CASSPRGSGGPQETQYF
TRBV6-1	TRBD1	-	TRBJ1-2	TGTGCCAGCAGTCGGGACAGGGCGAGCGGCTACACCTTC	CASSRDRASGYTF
TRBV19	TRBD1	-	TRBJ2-5	TGTGCCAGTAGTGCGGACAGGGGTCCACAAGAGACCCAGTACTTC	CASSADRGPQETQYF
TRBV21-1	-	-	TRBJ1-2	TGTGCCAGCAGCAAAGGTGGGGTACAGACACCCTATGGCTACACCTTC	CASSKGGVQTPYGYTF
TRBV14	-	-	TRBJ2-1	TGTGCCAGCAGCCCCATCGGGCAGGGTGCTTATGAGCAGTTCTTC	CASSPIGQGAYEQFF
TRBV5-4	-	-	TRBJ1-4	TGTGCCAGCAGTCTCCAGGGGATAGAGGAAAAACTGTTTTTT	CASSLQGIEEKLFF
TRBV5-1	-	-	TRBJ2-7	TGCGCCAGCAGCCGGGGGGCAGACTACGAGCAGTACTTC	CASSRGADYEQYF
TRBV25-1	TRBD1	-	TRBJ1-2	TGTGCCAGCAGTGATCCTGGACAGGGGTACGGCTACACCTTC	CASSDPGQGYGYTF
TRBV9	-	-	TRBJ2-6	TGTGCCAGCAGCGTAGAGAGAGGGGCCAACGTCCTGACTTTC	CASSVERGANVLTF
TRBV6-6	TRBD1	few	TRBJ1-5	TGTGCCAGCAATATAGGGACAGTTGATCAGCCCCAGCATTTT	CASNIGTVDQPQHF
TRBV7-9	-	few	TRBJ1-3	TGTGCCAGCAGCCCGGTGGGCAGCTCTGGAAACACCATATATTTT	CASSPVGSSGNTIYF
TRBV29-1	TRBD1	-	TRBJ1-4	TGCAGCGTTGTTATTGGTGTGACAGGGTTAAAGGATGAAAAACTGTTTTTT	CSVVIGVTGLKDEKLFF
TRBV11-2	-	-	TRBJ2-2	TGTGCCAGCAGCTCTCGCGCCGGGGAGCTGTTTTTT	CASSSRAGELFF
TRBV5-5	-	-	TRBJ2-2	TGTGCCAGCAGCTTTAGGACGGCGAACACCGGGGAGCTGTTTTTT	CASSFRTANTGELFF